This T cell receptor (beta chain) was captured by sequencing in a study of PD-1 blockade in classical Hodgkin lymphoma. Study conclusions and caveats: Compared with healthy donors, newly diagnosed patients reportedly showed lower baseline TCR diversity.

CDR3 length: 12 residues. The V end lost 6 bases, the J end lost 1 base, and 9 bases lay between the germline ends. Germline CDR1 and CDR2: SQVTM and ANQGSEA. Clones were read by immunoSEQ multiplex PCR, and TCRdb kept only the in-frame ones, dropping some. The sample comprises some 90,000 clones, roughly 73% of which are singletons, and just under 9.5% rests with the top ten. The time point is: cycle 4 day 1 (C4D1), after six to seven weeks of nivolumab. With no exception, relapse followed autologous stem cell transplantation in all patients, and brentuximab vedotin exposure varied. To note about this clone: The antigen remains undetermined.

This clonotype was sampled from a human donor with classical Hodgkin lymphoma. The V call is TRBV29-1, the J call TRBJ1-2; D may be TRBD1 (5 bases). The source material was peripheral blood mononuclear cells (PBMCs), sampled before the fourth cycle of nivolumab. The DNA for the CDR3 is TGCAGCGTCTTGACAGATAACTATGGCTACACCTTC. It translates to CSVLTDNYGYTF. The full variable domain, rest sourced from reference TRBV29-1 and TRBJ1-2, is SAVISQKPSRDICQRGTSLTIQCQVDSQVTMMFWYRQQPGQSLTLIATANQGSEATYESGFVIDKFPISRPNLTFSTLTVSNMSPEDSSIYLCSVLTDNYGYTFGSGTRLTVV.